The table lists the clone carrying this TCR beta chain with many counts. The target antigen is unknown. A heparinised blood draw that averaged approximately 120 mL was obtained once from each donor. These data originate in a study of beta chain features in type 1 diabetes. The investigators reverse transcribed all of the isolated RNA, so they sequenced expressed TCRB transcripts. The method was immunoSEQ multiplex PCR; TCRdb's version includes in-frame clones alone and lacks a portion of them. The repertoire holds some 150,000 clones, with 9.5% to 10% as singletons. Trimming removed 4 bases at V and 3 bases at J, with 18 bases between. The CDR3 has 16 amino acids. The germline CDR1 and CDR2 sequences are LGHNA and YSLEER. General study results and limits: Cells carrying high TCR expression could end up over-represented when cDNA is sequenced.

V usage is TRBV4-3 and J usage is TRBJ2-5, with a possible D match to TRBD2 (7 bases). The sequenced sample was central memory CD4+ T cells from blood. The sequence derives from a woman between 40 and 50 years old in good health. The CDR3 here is CASSPPRGGKEETQYF. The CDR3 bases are TGCGCCAGCAGCCCCCCGAGGGGGGGGAAAGAAGAGACCCAGTACTTC.